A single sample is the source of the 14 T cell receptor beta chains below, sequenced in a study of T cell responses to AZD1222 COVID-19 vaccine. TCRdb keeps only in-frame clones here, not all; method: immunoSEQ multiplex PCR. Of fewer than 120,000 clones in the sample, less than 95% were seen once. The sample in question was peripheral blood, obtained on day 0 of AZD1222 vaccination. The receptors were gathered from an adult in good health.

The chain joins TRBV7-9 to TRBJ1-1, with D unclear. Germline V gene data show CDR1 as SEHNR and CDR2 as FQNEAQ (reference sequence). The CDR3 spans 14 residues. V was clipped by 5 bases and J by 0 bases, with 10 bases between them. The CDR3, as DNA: TGTGCCAGCAGCCCATCGGAGTTGAACACTGAAGCTTTCTTT. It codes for CASSPSELNTEAFF.

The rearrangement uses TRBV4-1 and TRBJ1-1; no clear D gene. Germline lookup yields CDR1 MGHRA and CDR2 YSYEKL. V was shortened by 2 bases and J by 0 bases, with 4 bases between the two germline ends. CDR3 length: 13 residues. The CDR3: CASSQRVNTEAFF. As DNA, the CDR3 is TGCGCCAGCAGCCAAAGGGTGAACACTGAAGCTTTCTTT.

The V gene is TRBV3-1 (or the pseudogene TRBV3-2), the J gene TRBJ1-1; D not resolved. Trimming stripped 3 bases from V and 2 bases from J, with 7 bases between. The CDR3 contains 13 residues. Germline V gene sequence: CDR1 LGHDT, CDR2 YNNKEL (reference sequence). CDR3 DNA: TGTGCCAGCAGCCATTCCGGCAACACTGAAGCTTTCTTT. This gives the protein CASSHSGNTEAFF.

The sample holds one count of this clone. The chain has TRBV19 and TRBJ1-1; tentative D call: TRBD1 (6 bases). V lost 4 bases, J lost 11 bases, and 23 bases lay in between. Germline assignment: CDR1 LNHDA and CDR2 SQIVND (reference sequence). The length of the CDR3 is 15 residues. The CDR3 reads CASSSRLDRHFGAFF. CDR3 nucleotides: TGTGCCAGTAGTAGTCGACTGGACAGACATTTTGGCGCTTTCTTT.

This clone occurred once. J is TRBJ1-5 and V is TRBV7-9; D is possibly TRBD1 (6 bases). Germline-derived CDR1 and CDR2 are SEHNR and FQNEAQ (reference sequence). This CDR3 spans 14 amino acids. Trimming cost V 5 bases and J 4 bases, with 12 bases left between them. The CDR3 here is CASSPTGTNQPQHF. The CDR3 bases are TGTGCCAGCAGCCCGACAGGTACGAATCAGCCCCAGCATTTT.

The DNA of the CDR3 is TGTGCCATCGGAAGGACAGGGCTTTACAATGAGCAGTTCTTC. Encoded protein: CAIGRTGLYNEQFF. V is TRBV10-3 and J is TRBJ2-1; 8 bases fit TRBD1. This CDR3 region has 14 residues. The junction had 7 bases not matched to a gene; V was cut back by 8 bases and J by 4 bases. Germline V lookup: CDR1 ENHRY, CDR2 SYGVKD.

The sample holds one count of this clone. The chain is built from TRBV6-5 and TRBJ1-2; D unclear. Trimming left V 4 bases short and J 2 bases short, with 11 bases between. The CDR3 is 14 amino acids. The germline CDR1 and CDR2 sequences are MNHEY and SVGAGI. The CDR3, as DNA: TGTGCCAGCAGTTTACATGGTACGAACTATGGCTACACCTTC. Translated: CASSLHGTNYGYTF.

CDR3 amino acids: CASSPWEPSYEQYF. The CDR3 bases are TGCGCCAGCTCACCCTGGGAGCCCTCCTACGAGCAGTACTTC. The chain couples TRBV5-1 to TRBJ2-7, with D tentatively TRBD2 (5 bases). The CDR3 sequence is 14 residues long. V lost 7 bases and J lost 0, with 14 bases in between. The germline gives CDR1 SGHRS, CDR2 YFSETQ.

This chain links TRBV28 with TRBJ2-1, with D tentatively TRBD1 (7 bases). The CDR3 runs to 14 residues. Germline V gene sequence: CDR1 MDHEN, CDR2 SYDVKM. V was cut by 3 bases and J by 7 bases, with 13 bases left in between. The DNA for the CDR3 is TGTGCCAGCAGTTTCCCAGGGGGAGGAAATGAGCAGTTCTTC. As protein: CASSFPGGGNEQFF. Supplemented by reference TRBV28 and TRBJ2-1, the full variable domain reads DVKVTQSSRYLVKRTGEKVFLECVQDMDHENMFWYRQDPGLGLRLIYFSYDVKMKEKGDIPEGYSVSREKKERFSLILESASTNQTSMYLCASSFPGGGNEQFFGPGTRLTVL.

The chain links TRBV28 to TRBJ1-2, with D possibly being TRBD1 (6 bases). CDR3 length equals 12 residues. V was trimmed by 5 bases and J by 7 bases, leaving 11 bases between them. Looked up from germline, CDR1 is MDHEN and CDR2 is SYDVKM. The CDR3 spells CASSTGLRGYTF. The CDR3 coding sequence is TGTGCCAGCAGTACAGGGCTACGTGGCTACACCTTC.

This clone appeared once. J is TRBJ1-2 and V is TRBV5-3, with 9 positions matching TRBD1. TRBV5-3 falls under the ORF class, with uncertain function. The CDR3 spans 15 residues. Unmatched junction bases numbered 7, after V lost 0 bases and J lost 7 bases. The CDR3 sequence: CARSLAGDRVSGYTF. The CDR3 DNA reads TGTGCCAGAAGCTTGGCGGGGGACAGGGTATCTGGCTACACCTTC.

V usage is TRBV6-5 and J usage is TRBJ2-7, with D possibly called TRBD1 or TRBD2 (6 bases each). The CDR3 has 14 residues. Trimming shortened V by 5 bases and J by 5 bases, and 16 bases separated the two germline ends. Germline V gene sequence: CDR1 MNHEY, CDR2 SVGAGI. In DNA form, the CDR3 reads TGTGCCAGCAGTCCTAATTGGGGGGCCAACGAGCAGTACTTC. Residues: CASSPNWGANEQYF.

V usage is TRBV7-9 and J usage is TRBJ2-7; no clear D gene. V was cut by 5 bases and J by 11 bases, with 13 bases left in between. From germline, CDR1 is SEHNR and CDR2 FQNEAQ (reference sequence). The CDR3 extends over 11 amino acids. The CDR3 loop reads CASSQHHGKYF. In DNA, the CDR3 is TGTGCCAGCAGCCAACATCATGGGAAGTACTTC.

The CDR3 nucleotides are TGTGCCAGCAGCCCACGACAGGGGCTATCCTACGAGCAGTACTTC. Its translation: CASSPRQGLSYEQYF. The genes are TRBV7-8 and TRBJ2-7, with 8 bases identical to TRBD1. Germline V gene lookup returns CDR1 SGHVS and CDR2 FQNEAQ. CDR3 size: 15 residues. J lost 1 base, V lost 5 bases, and 7 bases had no gene match.